Presented here are 13 T cell receptor beta chains from one specimen sequenced in a study of OX40 agonist ivuxolimab in advanced cancers. Clones were sequenced by immunoSEQ multiplex PCR, and TCRdb holds only the in-frame ones, with some missing. In the table there are about 71,000 clones, around 93% of which are singletons. Source: CD4+ or CD8+ T cells sorted from blood, taken in a trial of the OX40 agonist ivuxolimab. All receptors come from an adult with an advanced solid tumor such as melanoma, head and neck, liver or kidney cancer.

This chain links TRBV6-5 with TRBJ2-3; D not certain. Germline V gives CDR1 MNHEY, CDR2 SVGAGI. The germline V and J ends were trimmed by 3 bases and 0 bases, with 7 bases remaining between them. The CDR3 consists of 14 residues. The CDR3 here is CASSYRLSTDTQYF. The CDR3 nucleotides read TGTGCCAGCAGTTATAGACTCAGCACAGATACGCAGTATTTT.

This sequence joins TRBV7-9 and TRBJ2-3, with TRBD2 matching 11 bases. Trimming removed 5 bases from V and 0 bases from J; junction bases left unmatched: 4. The CDR3 runs 16 residues. The V gene's germline CDR1 is SEHNR and CDR2 FQNEAQ (reference sequence). CDR3 sequence reads: CASSQTSGISTDTQYF. The CDR3 nucleotides are TGTGCCAGCAGCCAGACTAGCGGGATTAGCACAGATACGCAGTATTTT.

This clone has only one observation. The V and J genes are TRBV5-6 and TRBJ2-1; 9 positions agree with TRBD2. Per the germline V gene, CDR1 is SGHDT and CDR2 is YYEEEE. The CDR3 loop spans 13 amino acids. V shed 0 bases and J 13 bases; nucleotides not matched to a gene: 5. CDR3 DNA: TGTGCCAGCAGCTTGGGAACTAGCGGGCGACAGTTCTTC. This translates into CASSLGTSGRQFF.

The chain combines TRBV28 with TRBJ2-5; 10 bases map to TRBD2. Germline CDR1 is MDHEN and CDR2 is SYDVKM. V lost 8 bases and J lost 3; bases outside the gene matches: 3. The CDR3 runs to 13 residues. The CDR3 coding sequence is TGTGCCAGCGAAACTAGCGGGGAAGAGACCCAGTACTTC. It yields the protein CASETSGEETQYF.

CDR3 nucleotides: TGCGCCAGCAGTGAGTCGGAGCTGTACAGCACAGATACGCAGTATTTT. Translating gives CASSESELYSTDTQYF. The rearrangement joins TRBV10-1 to TRBJ2-3; D uncertain. The germline V gene encodes CDR1 WNHNN and CDR2 SYGVQD (reference sequence). V was pared by 0 bases and J by 0 bases, with 10 bases between. The CDR3 totals 16 residues.

The gene calls are TRBV20-1 and TRBJ2-1; unclear D gene. The germline V gene has CDR1 DFQATT and CDR2 SNEGSKA (reference sequence). This CDR3 spans 11 amino acids. V was clipped by 3 bases and J by 6 bases, with 6 bases between them. CDR3 sequence (DNA): TGCAGTGCTAGCAACCTCAATGAGCAGTTCTTC. It specifies CSASNLNEQFF.

The chain links TRBV21-1 to TRBJ1-2; TRBD1 is taken as the D call from the table, unchecked against the DNA. TRBV21-1 counts as a pseudogene. This CDR3 comprises 13 residues. CDR3 bases: TGTGCCAGCAGCTCCAGCGCAGGGGACGGCTACACCTTC. This translates into CASSSSAGDGYTF.

This clone has a single count. This chain links TRBV30 with TRBJ2-5, with a weak D call TRBD2 (6 bases). The CDR3 length is 15 residues. Trimming stripped 0 bases from V and 0 bases from J, with 11 bases between. Germline V CDR1 and CDR2: GTSNPN, SVGIG (reference sequence). CDR3 DNA sequence: TGTGCCTGGAGTGTAACAGGAGGGTACCAAGAGACCCAGTACTTC. Its translation is CAWSVTGGYQETQYF.

The chain carries TRBV5-3 and TRBJ1-5; D unclear. TRBV5-3 is labeled an ORF, and its function is uncertain. The CDR3 contains 14 residues. V shed 4 bases and J shed 1 base, with 9 bases lying between them. The CDR3 sequence is CARSLEVSNQPQHF. The CDR3 DNA is TGTGCCAGAAGCCTAGAAGTGAGCAATCAGCCCCAGCATTTT.

CDR3: CASRDRGLSAQYF. CDR3 coding DNA: TGTGCCAGCCGGGACAGGGGTTTGAGCGCGCAGTATTTT. The genes are TRBV28 and TRBJ2-3; 10 positions agree with TRBD1. Germline values: CDR1 MDHEN, CDR2 SYDVKM. The CDR3 is made up of 13 amino acids. V was clipped by 8 bases and J by 10 bases; unmatched bases: 9.

The chain combines TRBV4-1 with TRBJ2-7; D is possibly TRBD1 (6 bases). Looked up from germline, CDR1 is MGHRA and CDR2 is YSYEKL. With 0 bases removed from V and 7 bases from J, the gap between germline ends came to 16 bases. The CDR3 has 15 residues. The CDR3 DNA reads as TGCGCCAGCAGCCAAGAGGATGTGGGGGCAGGGGAGCAGTACTTC. As protein: CASSQEDVGAGEQYF.

The rearrangement joins TRBV6-5 to TRBJ2-7, with 8 nucleotides matching TRBD2. Germline V gene lookup returns CDR1 MNHEY and CDR2 SVGAGI. V trimming: 6 bases; J trimming: 0 bases; junction bases outside the gene matches: 4. The CDR3 is 14 residues long. CDR3 residues: CASSLSGNSYEQYF. DNA of the CDR3: TGTGCCAGCAGCCTTAGCGGGAACTCCTACGAGCAGTACTTC.

A word on this clone: This specimen includes other DNA sequences encoding the same CDR3. The chain couples TRBV7-8 to TRBJ2-7; D gene ambiguous. Trimming shortened V by 3 bases and J by 0 bases, and 3 bases separated the two germline ends. Germline V lookup: CDR1 SGHVS, CDR2 FQNEAQ. The CDR3 consists of 12 residues. In DNA, the CDR3 is TGTGCCAGCAGCTTGGGCTCCTACGAGCAGTACTTC. It specifies CASSLGSYEQYF.